The 25 T cell receptor beta chains given below trace back to one sample, sequenced in a study of patients and donors after allogeneic stem cell transplantation. TCRdb itself ran the RT-PCR reads through MiXCR, one entry per CDR3 protein. The sample holds some 960,000 distinct CDR3 sequences; over 15% are singletons and the top ten take around 6%. The sample consisted of blood, either unsorted or a sorted T cell fraction (not recorded which). The source is a human donor who was either an allogeneic HSCT recipient or a stem cell or donor lymphocyte infusion donor (not recorded which). It is not recorded whose cells these are; they may come from a transplant donor.

This clonotype was counted many times. CDR3 residues: CASSLSGTSYEQYF. The CDR3 coding sequence is TGTGCCAGCAGTTTATCAGGGACCTCCTACGAGCAGTACTTC. The chain combines TRBV27 with TRBJ2-7; D assignment may be TRBD1 or TRBD2 (5 bases each). V lost 0 bases to trimming and J lost 0 bases, with 6 bases between them. The length of the CDR3 is 14 residues. From germline, CDR1 is MNHEY and CDR2 SMNVEV (reference sequence).

The chain couples TRBV12-3 or TRBV12-4 to TRBJ1-1, with 9 bases identical to TRBD1. The ends lost 5 bases at V and 5 bases at J; junction bases unmatched: 9. This CDR3 comprises 15 residues. The CDR3 loop reads CASSPNTGGRTEAFF. The CDR3 region has the DNA TGTGCCAGCAGTCCAAATACAGGGGGCAGGACTGAAGCTTTCTTT.

The chain links TRBV27 to TRBJ1-2; TRBD1 matches 7 bases. Trimming cost V 6 bases and J 3 bases; bases outside gene matches: 13. Germline CDR1 reads MNHEY; CDR2 reads SMNVEV (reference sequence). This CDR3 is built from 16 residues. The CDR3 loop reads CASSGKGADRYYGYTF. The CDR3 bases are TGTGCCAGCAGCGGTAAGGGGGCGGACAGATACTATGGCTACACCTTC.

This clonotype was detected only a few times. The rearrangement links TRBV24-1 to TRBJ1-1; D perhaps matches TRBD1 (5 bases). Germline V gene data show CDR1 as KGHDR and CDR2 as SFDVKD. The V gene lost 3 bases and the J gene lost 1 base, with 11 bases spanning the gap. CDR3 length: 15 residues. This CDR3 is CATSDGGLGNTEAFF. The DNA for the CDR3 is TGTGCCACCAGTGATGGGGGACTGGGGAACACTGAAGCTTTCTTT.

V is TRBV12-5 and J is TRBJ1-1; maybe TRBD1 (5 bases). This CDR3 has 17 residues. Trimming left V 1 base short and J 1 base short, with 16 bases between. The germline gives CDR1 LGHNT, CDR2 FRNRAP. The CDR3 loop is CASGLGLRGTGNTEAFF. The CDR3 DNA reads as TGTGCTAGTGGTTTGGGCCTACGGGGGACCGGGAACACTGAAGCTTTCTTT.

This clonotype showed up just a few times. The chain employs TRBV6-1 and TRBJ1-2; 9 bases agree with TRBD1. The CDR3 has 17 amino acids. V dropped 5 bases and J dropped 4; count of bases not matched to a gene: 14. The V gene's germline CDR1 is MNHNS and CDR2 SASEGT. The CDR3 region is CASSLSRDRVGGYGYTF. In nucleotides, the CDR3 is TGTGCCAGCAGTCTGTCCCGGGACAGGGTGGGGGGCTATGGCTACACCTTC.

This clonotype was seen more than once but under ten times. This rearrangement joins TRBV7-2 to TRBJ2-5; 8 bases match TRBD1. Trimming removed 5 bases from V and 5 bases from J; junction bases left unmatched: 10. The CDR3 spans 15 residues. Germline V lookup: CDR1 SGHTA, CDR2 FQGNSA. This chain's CDR3 is CASSRRTGFRETQYF. The CDR3 DNA follows: TGTGCCAGCAGCCGTAGGACAGGGTTCAGGGAGACCCAGTACTTC.

This clonotype was seen a handful of times. V and J are TRBV5-1 and TRBJ2-5, with 11 bases identical to TRBD2. The ends lost 0 bases at V and 2 bases at J; junction bases unmatched: 6. This CDR3 has 17 residues. Germline assignment: CDR1 SGHRS and CDR2 YFSETQ. In DNA form, the CDR3 reads TGCGCCAGCAGCTTGGCAGGGACTAGCGGAATACAAGAGACCCAGTACTTC. It is translated as CASSLAGTSGIQETQYF.

This clonotype was counted at least ten times. The chain links TRBV12-3 or TRBV12-4 to TRBJ2-7; tentative D call: TRBD1 (6 bases). The CDR3 extends over 15 amino acids. Trimming cost V 3 bases and J 3 bases, with 15 bases left between them. This CDR3 reads CASSFFLGANYEQYF. The CDR3 DNA follows: TGTGCCAGCAGTTTTTTCCTGGGGGCCAACTACGAGCAGTACTTC.

This clonotype was found a few times. CDR3 coding DNA: TGTGCCAGCAGCCCCTATCTCCAGCAGCAAGAGACCCAGTACTTC. Residues: CASSPYLQQQETQYF. The chain joins TRBV6-1 to TRBJ2-5, with D unclear. V lost 6 bases and J lost 2, with 16 bases in between. The germline CDR1 and CDR2 sequences are MNHNS and SASEGT. The length of the CDR3 is 15 residues.

The chain employs TRBV7-9 and TRBJ2-1; the D gene is possibly TRBD1 (7 bases). The CDR3 runs to 16 residues. The germline gives CDR1 SEHNR, CDR2 FQNEAQ (reference sequence). V shed 5 bases and J shed 1 base, with 15 bases lying between them. The CDR3 spells CASSPAAGGSYNEQFF. The CDR3 region has the DNA TGTGCCAGCAGCCCGGCGGCAGGGGGGTCCTACAATGAGCAGTTCTTC.

This clonotype has more than one count but fewer than ten. The rearrangement uses TRBV5-6 and TRBJ2-1, with D tentatively TRBD2 (6 bases). CDR1 is SGHDT and CDR2 is YYEEEE in the germline V gene. There are 21 residues in the CDR3. Trimming removed 2 bases from V and 0 bases from J, with 27 bases in between. For the CDR3, the DNA is TGTGCCAGCAGCTTTAGTTCCACCCGGGGGATAGCGCGGGGCTCCTACAATGAGCAGTTCTTC. The encoded protein is CASSFSSTRGIARGSYNEQFF.

This clonotype turned up a few times. The V call is TRBV27, the J call TRBJ2-3, with 10 nucleotides matching TRBD2. CDR1 MNHEY and CDR2 SMNVEV come from the germline V gene (reference sequence). This CDR3 is built from 17 residues. Trimming took 1 base from V and 3 from J; bases not matched to a gene: 7. The CDR3 DNA follows: TGTGCCAGCAGTTTATATGTTAGCGGGAGGTATACAGATACGCAGTATTTT. Its translation: CASSLYVSGRYTDTQYF.

J is TRBJ1-2 and V is TRBV4-3, with 7 bases fitting TRBD1. The V gene end was trimmed by 1 base and the J gene end by 4 bases; junction bases not matched to a gene: 6. The germline V gene encodes CDR1 LGHNA and CDR2 YSLEER. This CDR3 comprises 15 residues. The CDR3 reads CASSQVSTGLYGYTF. In nucleotides, the CDR3 is TGCGCCAGCAGCCAAGTATCGACAGGGCTCTATGGCTACACCTTC.

This chain uses TRBV5-1 with TRBJ1-3, with D unresolved. Germline-derived CDR1 and CDR2 are SGHRS and YFSETQ. Trimming cost V 3 bases and J 0 bases, with 10 bases left between them. The CDR3 consists of 15 residues. The DNA of the CDR3 is TGCGCCAGCAGCTCCTCTGTAGACTCTGGAAACACCATATATTTT. Residues: CASSSSVDSGNTIYF.

The chain is built from TRBV5-1 and TRBJ2-7, with 9 bases matching TRBD1. Germline loops: CDR1 SGHRS, CDR2 YFSETQ. The CDR3 has 16 residues. Unmatched junction bases numbered 11, after V lost 5 bases and J lost 2 bases. The CDR3 region is CASRKDGTGIPYEQYF. The CDR3 coding sequence is TGCGCCAGCAGGAAGGATGGGACAGGGATCCCCTACGAGCAGTACTTC.

The chain uses TRBV5-1 and TRBJ1-4; 7 bases fit TRBD1. CDR3 length: 14 amino acids. V shed 4 bases, J shed 4 bases, and the junction held 4 bases outside the gene matches. Germline CDR1 reads SGHRS; CDR2 reads YFSETQ. The CDR3 is CASSRGDSNEKLFF. CDR3 bases: TGCGCCAGCAGCCGGGGGGACAGTAATGAAAAACTGTTTTTT.

The CDR3 loop is CASSSKARSGGNTIYF. In nucleotides, the CDR3 is TGTGCCAGCAGCTCAAAGGCCCGGTCGGGCGGAAACACCATATATTTT. V is TRBV7-2 and J is TRBJ1-3; D is unclear. This CDR3 is built from 16 residues. With 4 bases removed from V and 4 bases from J, the gap between germline ends came to 17 bases. Germline CDR1 is SGHTA and CDR2 is FQGNSA. Drawing the rest from reference TRBV7-2 and TRBJ1-3, the complete variable domain is GAGVSQSPSNKVTEKGKDVELRCDPISGHTALYWYRQSLGQGLEFLIYFQGNSAPDKSGLPSDRFSAERTGGSVSTLTIQRTQQEDSAVYLCASSSKARSGGNTIYFGEGSWLTVV.

This clonotype was picked up many times. The chain carries TRBV4-3 and TRBJ1-4; D uncertain. This CDR3 spans 14 amino acids. CDR1 LGHNA and CDR2 YSLEER come from the germline V gene. Trimming shortened V by 2 bases and J by 3 bases, and 7 bases separated the two germline ends. CDR3 DNA sequence: TGCGCCAGCAGCCAAAAACCTTCTAATGAAAAACTGTTTTTT. It specifies CASSQKPSNEKLFF.

J is TRBJ1-5 and V is TRBV28; D perhaps matches TRBD1 (5 bases). The CDR3 length is 13 residues. Germline lookup yields CDR1 MDHEN and CDR2 SYDVKM. Trimming took off 10 bases at V and 3 bases at J, with 13 bases between the two ends. The CDR3 coding sequence is TGTGCCACTTGTCAGGGTTTCAATCAGCCCCAGCATTTT. Its translation is CATCQGFNQPQHF.

The chain combines TRBV7-9 with TRBJ2-1, with D perhaps TRBD1 (6 bases). Germline CDR1 is SEHNR and CDR2 is FQNEAQ (reference sequence). V lost 5 bases and J 4 bases, leaving 15 bases between the germline ends. CDR3 length equals 15 residues. CDR3 nucleotides: TGTGCCAGCAGCCCCCCTGCCAGGGGATACAATGAGCAGTTCTTC. Protein: CASSPPARGYNEQFF. Full variable domain (rest looked up from reference TRBV7-9 and TRBJ2-1): DTGVSQNPRHKITKRGQNVTFRCDPISEHNRLYWYRQTLGQGPEFLTYFQNEAQLEKSRLLSDRFSAERPKGSFSTLEIQRTEQGDSAMYLCASSPPARGYNEQFFGPGTRLTVL.

CDR3 in amino acids: CASSTETSGGSGQFF. In DNA form, the CDR3 reads TGTGCCAGCAGCACCGAGACTAGCGGGGGATCGGGGCAGTTCTTC. V and J are TRBV7-9 and TRBJ2-1; 12 bases map to TRBD2. Trimming removed 5 bases from V and 12 bases from J; junction bases left unmatched: 11. The germline CDR1 and CDR2 sequences are SEHNR and FQNEAQ (reference sequence). The CDR3 consists of 15 residues.

Details on this clonotype: An end of the junction does not agree with germline; a read error may underlie this. The chain employs TRBV19 and TRBJ2-5; 7 bases are a match to TRBD2. The CDR3 consists of 15 residues. CDR1 is LNHDA, CDR2 SQIVND, per germline (reference sequence). In nucleotides, the CDR3 is TGTGCCAGTAGGATAGGCGGGAGTCTATCGGAGACCCAGTACTTC. Translated, it gives CASRIGGSLSETQYF.

This clonotype was counted only a few times. This chain joins TRBV3-1 and TRBJ2-2; 13 bases are shared with TRBD2. The CDR3 totals 15 residues. In germline, CDR1 is LGHDT, CDR2 YNNKEL (reference sequence). The trim removed 3 bases at V and 6 bases at J, leaving 1 base unmatched. In DNA form, the CDR3 reads TGTGCCAGCAGCCATGGACTAGCGGGAGCCGGGGAGCTGTTTTTT. Translating it yields CASSHGLAGAGELFF.

This clonotype was detected only a few times. The chain combines TRBV7-3 with TRBJ2-5; D is possibly TRBD1 (5 bases). Germline CDR1 and CDR2: SGHTA and FQGTGA. The V gene lost 3 bases and the J gene lost 1 base, with 12 bases spanning the gap. This CDR3 is 15 amino acids long. CDR3 residues: CASSLSGSLQETQYF. CDR3 sequence (DNA): TGTGCCAGCAGCTTGTCAGGGTCCCTCCAAGAGACCCAGTACTTC.